A single T cell receptor (beta chain) is shown here with its context. Its antigen remains unknown. Every sample had a minimum of 6 million PBMCs isolated. This specimen comes from a study of blood T cells in healthy people across ages. Then a second PCR, running roughly 7 to 11 cycles, was carried out with a sample-barcoded 5' primer and a J-beta primer mix. Tagging of each cDNA molecule was performed by a template-switch adaptor with 12 random nucleotides. TCRdb called the 5' RACE reads again in MiXCR, with one record for every CDR3 protein. The sample has about 1.8 million distinct CDR3 sequences, about 50% seen once. The germline V and J ends were trimmed by 3 bases and 7 bases, with 19 bases remaining between them. The CDR3 has 16 amino acids. Germline CDR1 and CDR2: MDHEN and SYDVKM. General study findings and limits: Long-lived donors carried more naive CD4+ cells and greater diversity than aged donors.

The sequenced sample was blood. The V gene is TRBV28, the J gene TRBJ2-4; perhaps TRBD1 as D (6 bases). This clonotype originated in a middle-aged woman in good health. The CDR3 DNA reads TGTGCCAGCAGTTTGAACAGGGAGTGGATTAAGAACATTCAGTACTTC. Protein product: CASSLNREWIKNIQYF.